These T cell receptor beta chains were read from a single sample in a study of control samples from healthy donors and cancer patients. The repertoire was sequenced with immunoSEQ multiplex PCR; TCRdb's copy has only in-frame clones and lacks some. The top ten clones hold more than 8% of a sample with about 120,000 clones, more than 75% of them seen once. Sample: blood. These TCRs come from a man between 35 and 55 years old in good health. CDR3s include the opening cysteine and the closing phenylalanine or tryptophan. The order of the fields is clone size, V gene, D gene, J gene, CDR3 protein, CDR3 DNA. A D gene is named only where the DNA matches it firmly. Only part of the rows carry a size: once, few, many, or a class if the clone is expanded.

clone size: .; V gene: TRBV18; D gene: .; J gene: TRBJ1-5; CDR3 protein: CASSPFRGQPQHF; CDR3 DNA: TGTGCCAGCTCCCCCTTTCGAGGGCAGCCCCAGCATTTT
clone size: .; V gene: TRBV19; D gene: TRBD1; J gene: TRBJ1-1; CDR3 protein: CASKSWTGEAFF; CDR3 DNA: TGTGCCAGTAAAAGCTGGACAGGTGAAGCTTTCTTT
clone size: .; V gene: TRBV18; D gene: .; J gene: TRBJ2-5; CDR3 protein: CASPLGTKETQYF; CDR3 DNA: TGTGCCAGCCCACTAGGGACAAAAGAGACCCAGTACTTC
clone size: .; V gene: TRBV19; D gene: .; J gene: TRBJ2-4; CDR3 protein: CASSVQGQNIQYF; CDR3 DNA: TGTGCCAGTAGTGTACAGGGCCAAAACATTCAGTACTTC
clone size: .; V gene: TRBV19; D gene: .; J gene: TRBJ1-1; CDR3 protein: CASSIGWNTEAFF; CDR3 DNA: TGTGCCAGTAGTATAGGGTGGAACACTGAAGCTTTCTTT
clone size: .; V gene: TRBV11-3; D gene: .; J gene: TRBJ2-7; CDR3 protein: CASSSGGRTGTYEQYF; CDR3 DNA: TGTGCCAGCAGCTCGGGAGGTCGGACAGGGACGTACGAGCAGTACTTC
clone size: .; V gene: TRBV2; D gene: TRBD1; J gene: TRBJ2-7; CDR3 protein: CASGDMRTGGGEQYF; CDR3 DNA: TGTGCCAGCGGGGATATGAGGACAGGGGGCGGGGAGCAGTACTTC
clone size: .; V gene: TRBV2; D gene: TRBD1; J gene: TRBJ1-3; CDR3 protein: CASSPLDRSSGNTIYF; CDR3 DNA: TGTGCCAGCAGTCCCTTGGACAGGAGCTCTGGAAACACCATATATTTT
clone size: few; V gene: TRBV4-3; D gene: .; J gene: TRBJ1-6; CDR3 protein: CASSQATQGVGPLHF; CDR3 DNA: TGCGCCAGCAGCCAAGCTACCCAGGGTGTAGGGCCCCTCCACTTT
clone size: .; V gene: TRBV4-1; D gene: .; J gene: TRBJ1-2; CDR3 protein: CASSQELQGPFFF; CDR3 DNA: TGCGCCAGCAGCCAAGAACTCCAGGGCCCTTTCTTCTTC
clone size: .; V gene: TRBV30; D gene: .; J gene: TRBJ1-1; CDR3 protein: CAWSVGLGGRREAFF; CDR3 DNA: TGTGCCTGGAGTGTGGGTTTGGGAGGCCGCCGAGAAGCTTTCTTT
clone size: .; V gene: TRBV6-6; D gene: TRBD1; J gene: TRBJ1-3; CDR3 protein: CASSQTGGYSGNTIYF; CDR3 DNA: TGTGCCAGCAGTCAGACAGGGGGATATTCTGGAAACACCATATATTTT
clone size: .; V gene: TRBV7-2; D gene: .; J gene: TRBJ2-7; CDR3 protein: CASSSQGGSSYEQYF; CDR3 DNA: TGTGCCAGCAGCTCCCAAGGGGGGAGCTCCTACGAGCAGTACTTC
clone size: few; V gene: TRBV5-6; D gene: .; J gene: TRBJ1-2; CDR3 protein: CASSPPVRVRSYGYTF; CDR3 DNA: TGTGCCAGCAGCCCCCCCGTGAGGGTGAGAAGCTATGGCTACACCTTC
clone size: .; V gene: TRBV7-2; D gene: .; J gene: TRBJ1-6; CDR3 protein: CASSQLGSNGPLHF; CDR3 DNA: TGTGCCAGCAGCCAGTTAGGTTCCAATGGTCCCCTCCACTTT
clone size: .; V gene: TRBV12-3/TRBV12-4; D gene: .; J gene: TRBJ2-3; CDR3 protein: CASSNLDTQYF; CDR3 DNA: TGTGCCAGCTCCAACTTGGATACGCAGTATTTT
clone size: .; V gene: TRBV21-1; D gene: .; J gene: TRBJ2-5; CDR3 protein: CASSPPTETLRETQYF; CDR3 DNA: TGTGCCAGCAGCCCTCCGACGGAAACCTTGAGAGAGACCCAGTACTTC
clone size: many; V gene: TRBV21-1; D gene: .; J gene: TRBJ1-5; CDR3 protein: CASSKGRGYQPQHF; CDR3 DNA: TGTGCCAGCAGCAAGGGGAGGGGGTATCAGCCCCAGCATTTT
clone size: .; V gene: TRBV6-2/TRBV6-3; D gene: .; J gene: TRBJ1-1; CDR3 protein: CASSSSGTGMNTEAFF; CDR3 DNA: TGTGCCAGCAGCTCGTCCGGGACGGGGATGAACACTGAAGCTTTCTTT
clone size: .; V gene: TRBV5-8; D gene: .; J gene: TRBJ2-3; CDR3 protein: CASSAGQWRYTDTQYF; CDR3 DNA: TGTGCCAGCAGCGCAGGACAGTGGCGTTACACAGATACGCAGTATTTT
clone size: once; V gene: TRBV5-1; D gene: .; J gene: TRBJ2-1; CDR3 protein: CASSFVVNNEQFF; CDR3 DNA: TGCGCCAGCAGCTTTGTAGTTAACAATGAGCAGTTCTTC
clone size: once; V gene: TRBV7-9; D gene: .; J gene: TRBJ1-2; CDR3 protein: CASSLGSANYGYTF; CDR3 DNA: TGTGCCAGCAGCTTAGGGTCCGCTAACTATGGCTACACCTTC
clone size: .; V gene: TRBV3-1/TRBV3-2; D gene: TRBD2; J gene: TRBJ2-7; CDR3 protein: CASSQDRVSGGHSSYEQYF; CDR3 DNA: TGTGCCAGCAGCCAAGATCGGGTTAGCGGGGGGCATAGCTCCTACGAGCAGTACTTC
clone size: .; V gene: TRBV6-5; D gene: .; J gene: TRBJ1-2; CDR3 protein: CASTMWEGSYGYTF; CDR3 DNA: TGTGCCAGCACCATGTGGGAGGGTAGCTATGGCTACACCTTC
clone size: once; V gene: TRBV5-4; D gene: TRBD2; J gene: TRBJ2-5; CDR3 protein: CASSQKGLAGGKETQYF; CDR3 DNA: TGTGCCAGCAGCCAAAAAGGACTAGCGGGAGGGAAAGAGACCCAGTACTTC
clone size: .; V gene: TRBV5-1; D gene: .; J gene: TRBJ2-1; CDR3 protein: CASSPGAGASYNEQFF; CDR3 DNA: TGCGCCAGCAGCCCCGGGGCGGGGGCCTCCTACAATGAGCAGTTCTTC
clone size: .; V gene: TRBV18; D gene: .; J gene: TRBJ1-1; CDR3 protein: CASPSPNTEAFF; CDR3 DNA: TGTGCCAGCCCCAGCCCGAACACTGAAGCTTTCTTT
clone size: .; V gene: TRBV5-6; D gene: .; J gene: TRBJ1-3; CDR3 protein: CASSLGGAGNTIYF; CDR3 DNA: TGTGCCAGCAGCTTAGGCGGGGCGGGAAACACCATATATTTT
clone size: .; V gene: TRBV4-3; D gene: .; J gene: TRBJ1-2; CDR3 protein: CASSHTAQANYGYTF; CDR3 DNA: TGCGCCAGCAGCCACACAGCGCAAGCTAACTATGGCTACACCTTC
clone size: .; V gene: TRBV9; D gene: .; J gene: TRBJ1-4; CDR3 protein: CASSVLPGGGEKLFF; CDR3 DNA: TGTGCCAGCAGCGTCCTTCCGGGGGGCGGCGAAAAACTGTTTTTT
clone size: .; V gene: TRBV5-1; D gene: .; J gene: TRBJ1-4; CDR3 protein: CASSLVPSPNEKLFF; CDR3 DNA: TGCGCCAGCAGCTTGGTTCCGAGCCCTAATGAAAAACTGTTTTTT
clone size: once; V gene: TRBV3-1/TRBV3-2; D gene: .; J gene: TRBJ1-3; CDR3 protein: CASSQGAGTSGNTIYF; CDR3 DNA: TGTGCCAGCAGCCAAGGTGCGGGGACCTCTGGAAACACCATATATTTT
clone size: once; V gene: TRBV11-1; D gene: .; J gene: TRBJ2-3; CDR3 protein: CASSFWGADTQYF; CDR3 DNA: TGTGCCAGCAGCTTTTGGGGGGCTGATACGCAGTATTTT
clone size: .; V gene: TRBV6-5; D gene: .; J gene: TRBJ1-2; CDR3 protein: CASSYGGWSGYTF; CDR3 DNA: TGTGCCAGCAGTTACGGGGGTTGGAGTGGCTACACCTTC
clone size: .; V gene: TRBV7-3; D gene: TRBD2; J gene: TRBJ2-4; CDR3 protein: CASSSWESGGKNIQYF; CDR3 DNA: TGTGCCAGCAGCTCGTGGGAGAGCGGGGGGAAAAACATTCAGTACTTC
clone size: once; V gene: TRBV7-8; D gene: .; J gene: TRBJ1-2; CDR3 protein: CASSHRWQNYGYTF; CDR3 DNA: TGTGCCAGCAGCCACAGGTGGCAAAACTATGGCTACACCTTC
clone size: .; V gene: TRBV7-9; D gene: TRBD2; J gene: TRBJ2-3; CDR3 protein: CASSLPRSGGSRDTQYF; CDR3 DNA: TGTGCCAGCAGCCTGCCTAGAAGCGGGGGGTCGAGAGATACGCAGTATTTT
clone size: .; V gene: TRBV5-6; D gene: TRBD2; J gene: TRBJ2-1; CDR3 protein: CASSLVVGGSRSYNEQFF; CDR3 DNA: TGTGCCAGCAGCTTGGTTGTCGGGGGGTCTCGCTCCTACAATGAGCAGTTCTTC
clone size: .; V gene: TRBV9; D gene: TRBD1; J gene: TRBJ1-6; CDR3 protein: CASSVKGTGENSPLHF; CDR3 DNA: TGTGCCAGCAGCGTGAAAGGGACAGGGGAAAATTCACCCCTCCACTTT
clone size: .; V gene: TRBV29-1; D gene: .; J gene: TRBJ1-1; CDR3 protein: CSATEANTEAFF; CDR3 DNA: TGCAGCGCCACGGAGGCGAACACTGAAGCTTTCTTT
clone size: .; V gene: TRBV7-9; D gene: .; J gene: TRBJ1-4; CDR3 protein: CASSAGYPNEKLFF; CDR3 DNA: TGTGCCAGCAGCGCAGGGTATCCTAATGAAAAACTGTTTTTT
clone size: .; V gene: TRBV14; D gene: .; J gene: TRBJ1-1; CDR3 protein: CASSRINTEAFF; CDR3 DNA: TGTGCCAGCAGCCGAATTAACACTGAAGCTTTCTTT
clone size: once; V gene: TRBV30; D gene: TRBD2; J gene: TRBJ2-1; CDR3 protein: CALSGANSYNEQFF; CDR3 DNA: TGTGCCTTAAGCGGGGCCAACTCCTACAATGAGCAGTTCTTC
clone size: .; V gene: TRBV25-1; D gene: TRBD1; J gene: TRBJ1-3; CDR3 protein: CASRGTGTGNTIYF; CDR3 DNA: TGTGCCAGCAGGGGGACAGGGACTGGAAACACCATATATTTT
clone size: .; V gene: TRBV7-9; D gene: TRBD1; J gene: TRBJ1-5; CDR3 protein: CASSPRDSQPQHF; CDR3 DNA: TGTGCCAGCAGCCCCCGGGACAGTCAGCCCCAGCATTTT
clone size: .; V gene: TRBV5-1; D gene: .; J gene: TRBJ1-1; CDR3 protein: CASSLDGGVNTEAFF; CDR3 DNA: TGCGCCAGCAGCTTGGATGGAGGGGTGAACACTGAAGCTTTCTTT
clone size: .; V gene: TRBV18; D gene: .; J gene: TRBJ1-1; CDR3 protein: CASSQKGDHEAFF; CDR3 DNA: TGTGCCAGCTCACAGAAGGGGGACCATGAAGCTTTCTTT
clone size: few; V gene: TRBV5-1; D gene: TRBD1; J gene: TRBJ1-2; CDR3 protein: CASSSGTGVYGYTF; CDR3 DNA: TGCGCCAGCAGTTCCGGGACAGGCGTTTATGGCTACACCTTC
clone size: once; V gene: TRBV4-1; D gene: TRBD2; J gene: TRBJ2-1; CDR3 protein: CASSHSGGGNEQFF; CDR3 DNA: TGCGCCAGCAGCCACAGCGGGGGGGGGAATGAGCAGTTCTTC
clone size: .; V gene: TRBV18; D gene: .; J gene: TRBJ1-2; CDR3 protein: CASSPPDRLDYGYTF; CDR3 DNA: TGTGCCAGCTCACCTCCGGACAGACTTGACTATGGCTACACCTTC
clone size: few; V gene: TRBV27; D gene: .; J gene: TRBJ1-1; CDR3 protein: CASSLGRGTEAFF; CDR3 DNA: TGTGCCAGCAGTTTAGGTAGGGGCACTGAAGCTTTCTTT
clone size: .; V gene: TRBV6-2/TRBV6-3; D gene: TRBD1; J gene: TRBJ1-2; CDR3 protein: CASSLTKTGANGYTF; CDR3 DNA: TGTGCCAGCAGTTTAACGAAGACAGGGGCAAATGGCTACACCTTC